These T cell receptor beta chains were read from a single sample in a study of cytomegalovirus exposure and HLA in healthy donors. Profiled with immunoSEQ multiplex PCR; TCRdb holds only in-frame clones, not every one. The sample contains approximately 180,000 clones, 80% of which appear only once. Sequences were obtained from PBMCs. These TCRs come from a man aged 25-45 years in good health and CMV-seropositive. CDR3s include the opening cysteine and the closing phenylalanine or tryptophan. The D gene is left open where the match is weak. Not all rows give a size; the values are once, few, many and, for expanded clones, a class.

v_call: TRBV7-9; d_call: .; clone_size: once; cdr3_length: 12; j_call: TRBJ2-5; cdr3_nt: TGTTCCAGCAGCTTGGAGGGGGAGACCCAGTACTTC; cdr3_aa: CSSSLEGETQYF
v_call: TRBV4-1; d_call: .; clone_size: .; cdr3_length: 16; j_call: TRBJ2-7; cdr3_nt: TGCGCCAGCAGCCAAGATGCGGCAGGACTTGCCTACGAGCAGTACTTC; cdr3_aa: CASSQDAAGLAYEQYF
v_call: TRBV4-3; d_call: .; clone_size: few; cdr3_length: 16; j_call: TRBJ1-1; cdr3_nt: TGCGCCAGCAGCCCTAGTGGGCACAGGGCAGCCCCTGAAGCTTTCTTT; cdr3_aa: CASSPSGHRAAPEAFF
v_call: TRBV7-9; d_call: TRBD1; clone_size: .; cdr3_length: 16; j_call: TRBJ2-7; cdr3_nt: TGTTCCAGCAGCTTGGACAGGGGCCGCGGGGGATACGAGCAGTACTTC; cdr3_aa: CSSSLDRGRGGYEQYF
v_call: TRBV4-2; d_call: TRBD2; clone_size: .; cdr3_length: 17; j_call: TRBJ2-3; cdr3_nt: TGTGCCAGCAGCCAAGAGGTAGCGGGCAACCCCACAGATACGCAGTATTTT; cdr3_aa: CASSQEVAGNPTDTQYF
v_call: TRBV7-9; d_call: TRBD2; clone_size: .; cdr3_length: 18; j_call: TRBJ2-1; cdr3_nt: TGTGCCAGCAGCTTGGGACTAGCATACACGGTGGGTTACAATGAGCAGTTCTTC; cdr3_aa: CASSLGLAYTVGYNEQFF
v_call: TRBV5-5; d_call: TRBD1; clone_size: .; cdr3_length: 17; j_call: TRBJ1-3; cdr3_nt: TGTGCCAGCAGCCCCTCAGCCGGGACAGGGTTTGGAAACACCATATATTTT; cdr3_aa: CASSPSAGTGFGNTIYF
v_call: TRBV28; d_call: TRBD2; clone_size: .; cdr3_length: 18; j_call: TRBJ2-1; cdr3_nt: TGTGCCAGCAGTTCAGAGCGGGAGGGACCGAGCTCCTACAATGAGCAGTTCTTC; cdr3_aa: CASSSEREGPSSYNEQFF
v_call: TRBV5-4; d_call: .; clone_size: .; cdr3_length: 15; j_call: TRBJ2-5; cdr3_nt: TGTGCCAGCAGCCCCCCATCTGGGAGACAAGAGACCCAGTACTTC; cdr3_aa: CASSPPSGRQETQYF
v_call: TRBV7-2; d_call: .; clone_size: .; cdr3_length: 16; j_call: TRBJ2-7; cdr3_nt: TGTGCCAGCAGCTTATTAAGTTGGAGTAGCTCCTACGAGCAGTACTTC; cdr3_aa: CASSLLSWSSSYEQYF
v_call: TRBV29-1; d_call: .; clone_size: .; cdr3_length: 12; j_call: TRBJ1-1; cdr3_nt: TGCAGTGCTGTGGGGGGAGAACCTGAAGCTTTCTTT; cdr3_aa: CSAVGGEPEAFF
v_call: TRBV10-2; d_call: TRBD2; clone_size: .; cdr3_length: 17; j_call: TRBJ2-7; cdr3_nt: TGCGCCAGCAGCCTACTGGCGGGAGATACTGGTTCATCCGAGCAGTACTTC; cdr3_aa: CASSLLAGDTGSSEQYF
v_call: TRBV29-1; d_call: TRBD2; clone_size: .; cdr3_length: 13; j_call: TRBJ2-1; cdr3_nt: TGCAGCGTTGCCCAGCGGGGGGGTGGTGAGCAGTTCTTC; cdr3_aa: CSVAQRGGGEQFF
v_call: TRBV19; d_call: TRBD1; clone_size: .; cdr3_length: 16; j_call: TRBJ1-4; cdr3_nt: TGTGCCAGTATGCCGGACAGGGGCTCGCTAGACGAAAAACTGTTTTTT; cdr3_aa: CASMPDRGSLDEKLFF
v_call: TRBV6-6; d_call: TRBD2; clone_size: .; cdr3_length: 15; j_call: TRBJ2-3; cdr3_nt: TGTGCCAGCAGCCCACTAGCGGGGAGCACAGATACGCAGTATTTT; cdr3_aa: CASSPLAGSTDTQYF
v_call: TRBV11-3; d_call: .; clone_size: .; cdr3_length: 12; j_call: TRBJ2-2; cdr3_nt: TGTGCCAGCAGTACGGACACCGGGGAGCTGTTTTTT; cdr3_aa: CASSTDTGELFF
v_call: TRBV9; d_call: TRBD2; clone_size: once; cdr3_length: 17; j_call: TRBJ2-1; cdr3_nt: TGTGCCAGCAGCAATAAAGTGACTAGCGGGGCCGACAATGAGCAGTTCTTC; cdr3_aa: CASSNKVTSGADNEQFF
v_call: TRBV4-3; d_call: TRBD1; clone_size: .; cdr3_length: 16; j_call: TRBJ2-2; cdr3_nt: TGCGCCAGCGGCGGAGCAGGGGGCAAGAGAACCGGGGAGCTGTTTTTT; cdr3_aa: CASGGAGGKRTGELFF
v_call: TRBV5-6; d_call: TRBD1; clone_size: .; cdr3_length: 13; j_call: TRBJ2-5; cdr3_nt: TGTGCCAGCAGCCTATGGGACAGGGAGACCCAGTACTTC; cdr3_aa: CASSLWDRETQYF
v_call: TRBV5-8; d_call: TRBD2; clone_size: .; cdr3_length: 14; j_call: TRBJ2-5; cdr3_nt: TGTGCCAGCAGCACGGGACTAGCTCTGGAGACCCAGTACTTC; cdr3_aa: CASSTGLALETQYF
v_call: TRBV4-2; d_call: .; clone_size: once; cdr3_length: 15; j_call: TRBJ2-5; cdr3_nt: TGTGCCAGCAGCCAAGATTCTGGCGGATCTGAGACCCAGTACTTC; cdr3_aa: CASSQDSGGSETQYF
v_call: TRBV5-6; d_call: TRBD1; clone_size: .; cdr3_length: 15; j_call: TRBJ2-3; cdr3_nt: TGTGCCAGCAGCTTGATACAGGGGAGCACAGATACGCAGTATTTT; cdr3_aa: CASSLIQGSTDTQYF
v_call: TRBV5-1; d_call: .; clone_size: .; cdr3_length: 14; j_call: TRBJ2-2; cdr3_nt: TGCGCCAGCAGCTCCAAACAGGTTCTGGGGGAGCTGTTTTTT; cdr3_aa: CASSSKQVLGELFF
v_call: TRBV5-6; d_call: TRBD2; clone_size: .; cdr3_length: 14; j_call: TRBJ2-7; cdr3_nt: TGTGCCAGCAGCTTGGGGACTAGCGCCCACGAGCAGTACTTC; cdr3_aa: CASSLGTSAHEQYF
v_call: TRBV5-1; d_call: .; clone_size: .; cdr3_length: 13; j_call: TRBJ2-2; cdr3_nt: TGCGCCAGCAGCTTGGTCGAGGGAGGGGAGCTGTTTTTT; cdr3_aa: CASSLVEGGELFF
v_call: TRBV25-1; d_call: TRBD1; clone_size: .; cdr3_length: 15; j_call: TRBJ1-4; cdr3_nt: TGTGCCAGCAGGGCCCCCCGTGGACAGGGGGAAAAACTGTTTTTT; cdr3_aa: CASRAPRGQGEKLFF
v_call: TRBV30; d_call: .; clone_size: .; cdr3_length: 15; j_call: TRBJ2-5; cdr3_nt: TGTGCCTGGAGCTTAGGTGAATTGCGGCGGGACTCTGCGTACTTC; cdr3_aa: CAWSLGELRRDSAYF
v_call: TRBV6-5; d_call: .; clone_size: once; cdr3_length: 14; j_call: TRBJ1-6; cdr3_nt: TGTGCCAGCAGTTACTCCGGTGGGGGCTCACCCCTCCACTTT; cdr3_aa: CASSYSGGGSPLHF
v_call: TRBV11-2; d_call: TRBD2; clone_size: .; cdr3_length: 17; j_call: TRBJ2-1; cdr3_nt: TGTGCCAGCAGCGTAAAACGTACTAGCGGGGGCTACAATGAGCAGTTCTTC; cdr3_aa: CASSVKRTSGGYNEQFF
v_call: TRBV7-9; d_call: TRBD1; clone_size: .; cdr3_length: 14; j_call: TRBJ1-6; cdr3_nt: TGTGCCAGCTTGGCCCGGGACAGGGATTCACCCCTCCACTTT; cdr3_aa: CASLARDRDSPLHF
v_call: TRBV28; d_call: .; clone_size: .; cdr3_length: 14; j_call: TRBJ2-5; cdr3_nt: TGTGCCAGCAGTTTATGGTACAGGGAAGAGACCCAGTACTTC; cdr3_aa: CASSLWYREETQYF
v_call: TRBV27; d_call: .; clone_size: few; cdr3_length: 13; j_call: TRBJ1-1; cdr3_nt: TGTGCCAGCAGCTCCCCGGGGAACACTGAAGCTTTCTTT; cdr3_aa: CASSSPGNTEAFF
v_call: TRBV27; d_call: .; clone_size: .; cdr3_length: 12; j_call: TRBJ1-1; cdr3_nt: TGTGCCAGCAGTCCAAGAAGAGGTGAAGCTTTCTTT; cdr3_aa: CASSPRRGEAFF
v_call: TRBV19; d_call: TRBD1; clone_size: .; cdr3_length: 15; j_call: TRBJ2-3; cdr3_nt: TGTGCCAGTAGTATACAGGGGGCAGGCACAGATACGCAGTATTTT; cdr3_aa: CASSIQGAGTDTQYF
v_call: TRBV10-1; d_call: .; clone_size: .; cdr3_length: 14; j_call: TRBJ1-6; cdr3_nt: TGCGCCAGCAGTGAGGACAGTTCCTACGGGTCCCTCCACTTT; cdr3_aa: CASSEDSSYGSLHF
v_call: TRBV28; d_call: TRBD1; clone_size: few; cdr3_length: 14; j_call: TRBJ1-2; cdr3_nt: TGTGCCAGCAGCACCGCCGGCGACAGGGATGGCTACACCTTC; cdr3_aa: CASSTAGDRDGYTF
v_call: TRBV7-6; d_call: .; clone_size: few; cdr3_length: 12; j_call: TRBJ2-1; cdr3_nt: TGTGCCAGCAGCTTAAAATCCGGTGAGCAGTTCTTC; cdr3_aa: CASSLKSGEQFF
v_call: TRBV6-5; d_call: TRBD1; clone_size: once; cdr3_length: 15; j_call: TRBJ2-5; cdr3_nt: TGTGCCAGCAGTAACCCGGGACAGGGCCAAGAGACCCAGTACTTC; cdr3_aa: CASSNPGQGQETQYF
v_call: TRBV19; d_call: .; clone_size: .; cdr3_length: 17; j_call: TRBJ2-3; cdr3_nt: TGTGCCAGTAGTATAAATAACATATTCGAGGTATCGGATACGCAGTATTTT; cdr3_aa: CASSINNIFEVSDTQYF
v_call: TRBV9; d_call: TRBD1; clone_size: .; cdr3_length: 15; j_call: TRBJ2-3; cdr3_nt: TGTGCCAGCAGCGTAGAGGGACAGGGTGCGAGTACGCAGTATTTT; cdr3_aa: CASSVEGQGASTQYF
v_call: TRBV5-1; d_call: TRBD2; clone_size: once; cdr3_length: 14; j_call: TRBJ2-3; cdr3_nt: TGCGCCAGCAGCTGGGGACTAGGAGTAGATACGCAGTATTTT; cdr3_aa: CASSWGLGVDTQYF
v_call: TRBV6-1; d_call: .; clone_size: .; cdr3_length: 16; j_call: TRBJ2-7; cdr3_nt: TGTGCCAGCAGTGATTTTTCCGGGACTGGCTACTACGAGCAGTACTTC; cdr3_aa: CASSDFSGTGYYEQYF
v_call: TRBV30; d_call: .; clone_size: .; cdr3_length: 13; j_call: TRBJ2-3; cdr3_nt: TGTGCCTGGAGTGTCACAAGCACAGATACGCAGTATTTT; cdr3_aa: CAWSVTSTDTQYF
v_call: TRBV27; d_call: TRBD1; clone_size: .; cdr3_length: 16; j_call: TRBJ1-2; cdr3_nt: TGTGCCAGCTGCCCGGCCGGACAGGGGCAGACCTATGGCTACACCTTC; cdr3_aa: CASCPAGQGQTYGYTF
v_call: TRBV19; d_call: .; clone_size: .; cdr3_length: 14; j_call: TRBJ1-3; cdr3_nt: TGTGCCAGTAGTACCGTCCTCTCTGGAAACACCATATATTTT; cdr3_aa: CASSTVLSGNTIYF
v_call: TRBV15; d_call: TRBD1; clone_size: .; cdr3_length: 13; j_call: TRBJ2-5; cdr3_nt: TGTGCCTCTCGGACAGGGAATCAAGAGACCCAGTACTTC; cdr3_aa: CASRTGNQETQYF
v_call: TRBV11-3; d_call: TRBD2; clone_size: once; cdr3_length: 15; j_call: TRBJ2-1; cdr3_nt: TGTGCCAGCAGCCCCAGGGGGACTAGCGGTAATGAGCAGTTCTTC; cdr3_aa: CASSPRGTSGNEQFF
v_call: TRBV27; d_call: .; clone_size: .; cdr3_length: 15; j_call: TRBJ1-5; cdr3_nt: TGTGCCAGCAGCTTCGACGGGAATAGCAATCAGCCCCAGCATTTT; cdr3_aa: CASSFDGNSNQPQHF
v_call: TRBV20-1; d_call: .; clone_size: .; cdr3_length: 10; j_call: TRBJ1-1; cdr3_nt: TGCAGTGCGCTACGCGGGCTCGCTTTCTTT; cdr3_aa: CSALRGLAFF
v_call: TRBV13; d_call: .; clone_size: few; cdr3_length: 13; j_call: TRBJ2-3; cdr3_nt: TGTGCCAGCAAGGGGCCCGCCACAGATACGCAGTATTTT; cdr3_aa: CASKGPATDTQYF
v_call: TRBV7-9; d_call: .; clone_size: .; cdr3_length: 13; j_call: TRBJ2-3; cdr3_nt: TGTTCCAGCAGTCCCGACTTCGCAGATACGCAGTATTTT; cdr3_aa: CSSSPDFADTQYF
v_call: TRBV2; d_call: TRBD1; clone_size: .; cdr3_length: 14; j_call: TRBJ1-1; cdr3_nt: TGTGCCGTAAGATACGGACAGGGGGGCACTGAAGCTTTCTTT; cdr3_aa: CAVRYGQGGTEAFF
v_call: TRBV6-1; d_call: TRBD1; clone_size: .; cdr3_length: 16; j_call: TRBJ1-2; cdr3_nt: TGTGCCAGCAGTGCAAAAAGACAGGGAACTCAGGATGGCTACACCTTC; cdr3_aa: CASSAKRQGTQDGYTF
v_call: TRBV30; d_call: .; clone_size: .; cdr3_length: 14; j_call: TRBJ1-1; cdr3_nt: TGTGCCTGGAGTCGGTTCGGGTCGGACACTGAAGCTTTCTTT; cdr3_aa: CAWSRFGSDTEAFF